The clone carrying this T cell receptor (beta chain) was seen a single time. Its specificity is unknown. Germline CDR1 reads MNHEY; CDR2 reads SVGAGI. V lost 8 bases, J lost 2 bases, and 10 bases lay in between. The length of the CDR3 is 13 residues. This PCR relied on a set of 60 Vbeta primers and 13 Jbeta primers. The assay was immunoSEQ multiplex PCR, and TCRdb's table has in-frame clones only and misses some. The sample yields approximately 93,000 clones, approximately 80% seen once. This sample is drawn from a study of cytomegalovirus exposure and HLA in healthy donors. Overall study results and limits: Rates of TCR association differed by HLA locus in a later analysis, with DRB1 highest and HLA-C lowest. In a later analysis, specific HLA alleles were associated with around 17,000 TCR beta sequences at a 0.05 false discovery rate.

The sample was PBMCs. This chain uses TRBV6-5 with TRBJ1-5; D remains unclear. The receptor was isolated from a male donor in good health and CMV-seropositive. Here the CDR3 DNA reads TGTGCCAGCTCGGCACGGGGCAATCAGCCCCAGCATTTT. Protein: CASSARGNQPQHF.